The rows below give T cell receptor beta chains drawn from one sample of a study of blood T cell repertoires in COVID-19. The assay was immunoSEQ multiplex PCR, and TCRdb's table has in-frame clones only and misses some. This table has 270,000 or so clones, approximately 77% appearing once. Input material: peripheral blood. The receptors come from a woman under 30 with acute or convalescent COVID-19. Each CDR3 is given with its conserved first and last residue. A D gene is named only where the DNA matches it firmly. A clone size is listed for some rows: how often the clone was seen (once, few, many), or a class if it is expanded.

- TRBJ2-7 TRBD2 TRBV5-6 TGTGCCAGCAGCTTGGCTACTAGCGGGTACTACAGCTCCTACGAGCAGTACTTC CASSLATSGYYSSYEQYF
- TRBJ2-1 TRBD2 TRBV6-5 TGTGCCAGCAAGCGGGACTCCTACAATGAGCAGTTCTTC CASKRDSYNEQFF
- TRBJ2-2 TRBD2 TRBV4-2 TGTGCCAGCAGCAAGACTAGCGGGAGTTCCGGGGAGCTGTTTTTT CASSKTSGSSGELFF
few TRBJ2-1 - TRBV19 TGTGCCAGTAGTATCGGTTTTATTAGCTCCTACAATGAGCAGTTCTTC CASSIGFISSYNEQFF
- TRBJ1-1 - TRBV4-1 TGCGCCAGCAGCCAAGAATTCGATTCAGAAAACACTGAAGCTTTCTTT CASSQEFDSENTEAFF
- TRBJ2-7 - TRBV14 TGTGCCAGCAGCCAAGTAGACAGCTACGAGCAGTACTTC CASSQVDSYEQYF
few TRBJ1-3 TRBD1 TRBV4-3 TGCGCCAGCAGCCAAGATTTGGACAGGGCTGGAAACACCATATATTTT CASSQDLDRAGNTIYF
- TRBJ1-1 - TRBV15 TGTGCCACCAGCAGAGGTTGGGGCATTGATCTGGACACTGAAGCTTTCTTT CATSRGWGIDLDTEAFF
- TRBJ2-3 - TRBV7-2 TGTGCCAGTACCGGGTGGGATACGCAGTATTTT CASTGWDTQYF
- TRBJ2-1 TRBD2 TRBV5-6 TGTGCCAGCAGCCAGCGGGGGCCGACGGTGAATGAGCAGTTCTTC CASSQRGPTVNEQFF
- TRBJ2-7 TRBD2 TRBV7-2 TGTGCCAGCGGGTCTAGGACTAGCGGGAGCTACGAGCAGTACTTC CASGSRTSGSYEQYF
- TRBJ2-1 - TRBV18 TGTGCCAGCTCACCTTGGACAGAAACCTACAATGAGCAGTTCTTC CASSPWTETYNEQFF
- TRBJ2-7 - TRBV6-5 TGTGCCAGCAGTTCTGGGCAGCGGTACGAGCAGTACTTC CASSSGQRYEQYF
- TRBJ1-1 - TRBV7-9 TGTGCCAGCGGGAGGGAAGACACTGAAGCTTTCTTT CASGREDTEAFF
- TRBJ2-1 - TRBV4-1 TGCGCCAGCAGCCAAGAGGTAGCCTCGCGGCAGTTCTTC CASSQEVASRQFF
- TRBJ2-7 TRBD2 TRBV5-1 TGCGCCAGCAGGCTAGCGGGAGACCTCTTTTCCTACGAGCAGTACTTC CASRLAGDLFSYEQYF
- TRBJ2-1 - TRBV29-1 TGCAGCGTTGAAATGTCCCAGGGGTCCCTACCCAATGAGCAGTTCTTC CSVEMSQGSLPNEQFF
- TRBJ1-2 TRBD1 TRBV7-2 TGTGCCAGCAGCCCCGCGAGGGGGCTTGGTGGCTACACCTTC CASSPARGLGGYTF
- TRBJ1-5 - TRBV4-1 TGCGCCCCCAGCGACTCCGATCCTCTAGGCAATCAGCCCCAGCATTTT CAPSDSDPLGNQPQHF
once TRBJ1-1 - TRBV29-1 TGCAGCGTTGAAGATCTGTCAGGGAACACTGAAGCTTTCTTT CSVEDLSGNTEAFF
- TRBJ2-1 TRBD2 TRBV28 TGTGCCAGCACCAGCGGGAGAATCTACAATGAGCAGTTCTTC CASTSGRIYNEQFF
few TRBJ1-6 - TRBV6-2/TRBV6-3 TGTGCCAGCAGTTATGAAGGGGCAGCCTCACCCCTCCACTTT CASSYEGAASPLHF
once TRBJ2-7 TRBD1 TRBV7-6 TGTGCCAGCAGCTCCCGACAGGGGACCTCCTACGAGCAGTACTTC CASSSRQGTSYEQYF
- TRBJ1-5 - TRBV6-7 TGTGCCAGCAGTTACTCGCGCATAAGTACAGGGAACAATCAGCCCCAGCATTTT CASSYSRISTGNNQPQHF
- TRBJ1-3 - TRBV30 TGTGCCTGGAGTGTACGGCTTGGCGGGACCTCTGGAAACACCATATATTTT CAWSVRLGGTSGNTIYF
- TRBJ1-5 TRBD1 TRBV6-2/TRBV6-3 TGTGCCAGCAGTAAACCCGGGACAGGGGATCAGCCCCAGCATTTT CASSKPGTGDQPQHF
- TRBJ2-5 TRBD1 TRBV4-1 TGCGCCAGCAGCTCCGCGACAGGGCGGGAGACCCAGTACTTC CASSSATGRETQYF
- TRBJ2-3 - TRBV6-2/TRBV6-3 TGTGCCAGCAGTTACGGACGGGAGTCGGATACGCAGTATTTT CASSYGRESDTQYF
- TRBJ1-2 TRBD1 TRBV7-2 TGTGCCAGCAGCCCGGACAGGCCAAATGGCTACACCTTC CASSPDRPNGYTF
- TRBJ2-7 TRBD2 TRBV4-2 TGTGCCAGCAGCATTGGGACTAGCGGGAGTTTTGGGAACTACGAGCAGTACTTC CASSIGTSGSFGNYEQYF
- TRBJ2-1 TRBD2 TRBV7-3 TGTGCCAGCAGCTTAACCCTAGCGGGAGTCGATGAGCAGTTCTTC CASSLTLAGVDEQFF
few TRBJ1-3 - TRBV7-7 TGTGCTAGCAGCTCGGGAGTTCCTCTATCTGGAAACACCATATATTTT CASSSGVPLSGNTIYF
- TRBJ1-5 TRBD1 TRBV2 TGTGCCAGCAGAGGAGGGGGCGGCAATCAGCCCCAGCATTTT CASRGGGGNQPQHF
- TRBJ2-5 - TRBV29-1 TGCAGCGTCCTAGGCCCAGTCCAAGAGACCCAGTACTTC CSVLGPVQETQYF
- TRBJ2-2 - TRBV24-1 TGTGCCACCAGTGATTTGTCCGGGGGCACCGGGGAGCTGTTTTTT CATSDLSGGTGELFF
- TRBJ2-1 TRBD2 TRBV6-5 TGTGCCAGCAGGACCCGGCTAGCGGGAGACAATGAGCAGTTCTTC CASRTRLAGDNEQFF
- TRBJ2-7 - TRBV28 TGTGCCAGCAGTTCCGGGACTCCGTCCTACGAGCAGTACTTC CASSSGTPSYEQYF
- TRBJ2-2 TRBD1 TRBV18 TGTGCCAGCTCAAAGACAGGGCCGCCCGGGGAGCTGTTTTTT CASSKTGPPGELFF
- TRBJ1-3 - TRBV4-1 TGCGCCAGCAGCCAAGATATCTATACTGGAAACACCATATATTTT CASSQDIYTGNTIYF
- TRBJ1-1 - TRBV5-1 TGCGCCAGCCGTTCACAGGGCATGAACACTGAAGCTTTCTTT CASRSQGMNTEAFF
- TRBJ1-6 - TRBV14 TGTGCCAGCAAGGGAAGGGGGAATTCACCCCTCCACTTT CASKGRGNSPLHF
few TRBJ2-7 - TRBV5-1 TGCGCCAGCAGCTTGGACAGTGGCTACGAGCAGTACTTC CASSLDSGYEQYF
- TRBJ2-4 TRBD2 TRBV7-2 TGTGCCAGCAGCACGGGACTAGCGGGAGACATTCAGTACTTC CASSTGLAGDIQYF
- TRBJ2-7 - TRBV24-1 TGTGCCACCAGGGCCCGGGGTTATCCCTACGAGCAGTACTTC CATRARGYPYEQYF
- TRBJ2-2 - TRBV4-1 TGCGCCAGCAGCCAAGATGCGGAGACGAACACCGGGGAGCTGTTTTTT CASSQDAETNTGELFF
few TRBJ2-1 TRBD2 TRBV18 TGTGCCAGCTCACCACCGGGACTAGGAGCCAATGAGCAGTTCTTC CASSPPGLGANEQFF
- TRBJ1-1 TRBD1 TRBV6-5 TGTGCCAGCAGTTCGGGACAGGGGGATACTGAAGCTTTCTTT CASSSGQGDTEAFF
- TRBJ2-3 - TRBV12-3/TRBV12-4 TGTGCCAGCAGTACGGGGACAGATACGCAGTATTTT CASSTGTDTQYF
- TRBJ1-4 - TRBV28 TGTGCCAGCAGCTTCGACTGGACAGAGAAAACAACTAATGAAAAACTGTTTTTT CASSFDWTEKTTNEKLFF
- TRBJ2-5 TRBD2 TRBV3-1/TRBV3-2 TGTGCCAGCAGCCCCCGACTAGCAGAGACCCAGTACTTC CASSPRLAETQYF
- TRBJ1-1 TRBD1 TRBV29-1 TGCAGCGCACAAGGACAGGGGAACACTGAAGCTTTCTTT CSAQGQGNTEAFF
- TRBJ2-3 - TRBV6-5 TGTGCCAGCATACTAGCCGGTCTGAGCACAGATACGCAGTATTTT CASILAGLSTDTQYF
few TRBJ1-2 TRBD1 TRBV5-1 TGCGCCAGCAGTAATGACAGGGGGCGCGGTATCGACTATGGCTACACCTTC CASSNDRGRGIDYGYTF
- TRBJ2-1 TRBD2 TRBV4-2 TGTGCCAGCAGCCACGGGACTAGGGATACCTACAATGAGCAGTTCTTC CASSHGTRDTYNEQFF